The subject of this entry is one TCR beta chain. What it binds is unknown. The record originates from a study of cytomegalovirus exposure and HLA in healthy donors. Study-level findings and limits: Three CMV-associated chains proved CMV antigen-specific in vitro. While the bulk of TCR sequences proved rare, some public TCRs turned up in many donors. According to a subsequent analysis, TCR clusters from the first cohort were inclined to appear together in the 120 or so validation repertoires. Researchers counted roughly 150 TCR beta chains as cytomegalovirus-associated.

The assay was immunoSEQ multiplex PCR, and TCRdb's table has in-frame clones only and misses some. The data contain under 150,000 clones, around nine tenths of them singletons. Trimming removed 3 bases from V and 0 bases from J; junction bases left unmatched: 9. The CDR3 is made up of 18 amino acids. Germline V lookup: CDR1 LNHDA, CDR2 SQIVND (reference sequence). The sequencing input was PBMCs. The rearrangement joins TRBV19 to TRBJ2-1, with 9 nucleotides matching TRBD1. The receptor was derived from a woman between 18 and 29 years old in good health and CMV-seropositive. The CDR3 region has the DNA TGTGCCAGTAGTATTCGGACAGGGGTCTCTAGCTCCTACAATGAGCAGTTCTTC. Translated: CASSIRTGVSSSYNEQFF.